These 27 T cell receptor beta chains came from one sample sequenced in a study of cytomegalovirus exposure and HLA in healthy donors. Profiled with immunoSEQ multiplex PCR; TCRdb holds only in-frame clones, not every one. Of some 250,000 clones in the sample, 85% to 90% were seen once. The sequenced sample consisted of PBMCs. These receptors all stem from a woman aged 18-29 years in good health and CMV-seronegative.

This chain links TRBV4-1 with TRBJ2-1; 8 bases map to TRBD1. Germline CDR1 is MGHRA and CDR2 is YSYEKL. The CDR3 totals 15 residues. The V gene end was trimmed by 6 bases and the J gene end by 5 bases; junction bases not matched to a gene: 9. The CDR3 region is CASRNRDRSNNEQFF. The CDR3 bases are TGCGCCAGCAGAAACCGGGACAGGTCGAACAATGAGCAGTTCTTC.

V is TRBV25-1 and J is TRBJ2-1; 14 bases fit TRBD2. J gave up 13 bases and V 0 bases, and 5 bases lay outside the gene matches. The CDR3 consists of 15 residues. Germline V gene lookup returns CDR1 MGHDK and CDR2 SYGVNS. The CDR3: CASSEYRGLAGEQFF. The CDR3 nucleotides are TGTGCCAGCAGTGAATATCGGGGACTAGCGGGGGAACAGTTCTTC. The complete variable domain, with remaining parts taken from reference TRBV25-1 and TRBJ2-1, reads EADIYQTPRYLVIGTGKKITLECSQTMGHDKMYWYQQDPGMELHLIHYSYGVNSTEKGDLSSESTVSRIRTEHFPLTLESARPSHTSQYLCASSEYRGLAGEQFFGPGTRLTVL.

The rearrangement uses TRBV6-5 and TRBJ2-1; 10 nucleotides match TRBD2. V shed 7 bases, J shed 6 bases, and the junction held 9 bases outside the gene matches. The germline V gene has CDR1 MNHEY and CDR2 SVGAGI. CDR3 length: 15 amino acids. CDR3 in DNA: TGTGCCAGCACCTGGACTAGCGGTGGGGTCAATGAGCAGTTCTTC. Its translation: CASTWTSGGVNEQFF.

This clone was picked up a small number of times. This chain joins TRBV2 and TRBJ1-2, with D uncertain. Germline assignment: CDR1 SNHLY and CDR2 FYNNEI. CDR3 length equals 13 residues. Trimming stripped 4 bases from V and 5 bases from J, with 11 bases between. The chain's CDR3 is CASSARERYGYTF. The CDR3 DNA reads TGTGCCAGCAGTGCCCGGGAACGTTATGGCTACACCTTC.

The V gene is TRBV27, the J gene TRBJ2-2, with 9 bases that match TRBD1. Germline CDR1 reads MNHEY; CDR2 reads SMNVEV (reference sequence). The length of the CDR3 is 15 residues. With 4 bases clipped from V and 1 base from J, the junction kept 1 base outside the gene matches. CDR3 nucleotide sequence: TGTGCCAGCAGTTCGGGACAGGGGAACACCGGGGAGCTGTTTTTT. Its protein product is CASSSGQGNTGELFF.

The sample holds one count of this clone. The chain has TRBV7-3 and TRBJ2-1, with D possibly matching TRBD1 (5 bases). From germline, CDR1 is SGHTA and CDR2 FQGTGA. The CDR3 contains 15 residues. Trimming pared 5 bases from V and 0 bases from J, leaving 11 bases between. CDR3 sequence (DNA): TGTGCCAGCAGCCACGGACATAGCTCCTACAATGAGCAGTTCTTC. This gives the protein CASSHGHSSYNEQFF.

This clone appeared a few times. The rearrangement uses TRBV28 and TRBJ1-5; a weak D match, TRBD1 (6 bases). Germline assignment: CDR1 MDHEN and CDR2 SYDVKM. V was pared by 2 bases and J by 7 bases, with 9 bases between. The CDR3 runs 13 residues. As DNA, the CDR3 is TGTGCCAGCAGTTTAACAGGGTACCAGCCCCAGCATTTT. Protein: CASSLTGYQPQHF.

The rearrangement links TRBV19 to TRBJ2-2; D perhaps matches TRBD2 (6 bases). CDR3 size: 15 residues. The germline V gene has CDR1 LNHDA and CDR2 SQIVND (reference sequence). Trimming took off 6 bases at V and 3 bases at J, with 14 bases between the two ends. CDR3 coding DNA: TGTGCCAGTAGGGTTGACGGGGGAGACACCGGGGAGCTGTTTTTT. Its translation is CASRVDGGDTGELFF.

The J gene is TRBJ2-7, the V gene TRBV4-3, with 11 bases matching TRBD1. This CDR3 spans 15 amino acids. Unmatched junction bases numbered 3, after V lost 1 base and J lost 4 bases. Germline CDR1 reads LGHNA; CDR2 reads YSLEER. CDR3 region: CASSQGRDRGYEQYF. As DNA, the CDR3 is TGCGCCAGCAGCCAAGGACGGGACAGGGGGTACGAGCAGTACTTC.

J is TRBJ1-6 and V is TRBV5-1, with 9 nucleotides matching TRBD1. J gave up 10 bases and V 5 bases, and 25 bases lay outside the gene matches. The CDR3 has 20 amino acids. The germline V gene encodes CDR1 SGHRS and CDR2 YFSETQ. CDR3 bases: TGCGCCAGCAGACCCAGATTTACCGGGACAGGGACCCATGGCGTGTCACCCCTCCACTTT. It yields the protein CASRPRFTGTGTHGVSPLHF. The full variable domain, rest sourced from reference TRBV5-1 and TRBJ1-6, is KAGVTQTPRYLIKTRGQQVTLSCSPISGHRSVSWYQQTPGQGLQFLFEYFSETQRNKGNFPGRFSGRQFSNSRSEMNVSTLELGDSALYLCASRPRFTGTGTHGVSPLHFGNGTRLTVT.

This clone was counted between two and nine times. The V gene is TRBV27, the J gene TRBJ1-2; D unclear. Germline loops: CDR1 MNHEY, CDR2 SMNVEV (reference sequence). CDR3 length: 11 amino acids. The germline V and J ends were trimmed by 5 bases and 1 base, with 2 bases remaining between them. In nucleotides, the CDR3 is TGTGCCAGCAGTCTTAACTATGGCTACACCTTC. This encodes CASSLNYGYTF.

V gene TRBV4-3 combines with J gene TRBJ2-3; D uncertain. Deletions cut 3 bases from V and 4 bases from J, with 17 bases between. This CDR3 has 16 residues. Germline CDR1 and CDR2: LGHNA and YSLEER. The CDR3 protein is CASSHTPVRGSDTQYF. The CDR3 DNA sequence: TGCGCCAGCAGCCACACCCCTGTACGCGGTTCAGATACGCAGTATTTT.

Written as DNA, the CDR3 is TGTGCCAGCAGTGATCGGCGAAGCCTAGCGGGGTCTCAGCAGTACTTC. This sequence encodes CASSDRRSLAGSQQYF. The V call is TRBV25-1, the J call TRBJ2-7, with TRBD2 matching 9 bases. The germline V gene encodes CDR1 MGHDK and CDR2 SYGVNS. The CDR3 is 16 residues long. V shed 3 bases and J 8 bases; nucleotides not matched to a gene: 14.

The genes are TRBV7-6 and TRBJ2-7; TRBD1 matches at 8 bases. The V segment lost 2 bases and the J segment 0 bases; nucleotides outside the gene matches: 9. CDR3 length: 17 amino acids. Germline V gene lookup returns CDR1 SGHVS and CDR2 FNYEAQ. CDR3 nucleotides: TGTGCCAGCAGCTTATCGACGGGACAGGAAAGCTCCTACGAGCAGTACGTC. Translation gives CASSLSTGQESSYEQYV.

The V call is TRBV5-4, the J call TRBJ2-3; weak D call: TRBD2 (6 bases). The V gene lost 2 bases and the J gene lost 2 bases, with 12 bases spanning the gap. The CDR3 extends over 15 amino acids. Looked up from germline, CDR1 is SGHNT and CDR2 is YYREEE (reference sequence). The CDR3 DNA sequence: TGTGCCAGCAGCTTTGCTGGGGGGTCCACAGATACGCAGTATTTT. Encoded protein: CASSFAGGSTDTQYF.

The chain uses TRBV7-8 and TRBJ1-5, with 9 bases lining up with TRBD1. Trimming at V came to 5 bases and at J to 0 bases, leaving 17 bases not matched to a gene. The CDR3 has 20 residues. The germline V gene encodes CDR1 SGHVS and CDR2 FQNEAQ. The DNA for the CDR3 is TGTGCCAGCAGCCCGTTGCCGTGGACAGGGGCGACTGGTAGCAATCAGCCCCAGCATTTT. This sequence encodes CASSPLPWTGATGSNQPQHF.

CDR3 protein: CASSLRTSGELFF. The CDR3 region has the DNA TGCGCCAGCAGCCTAAGGACTAGCGGGGAGCTGTTTTTT. The chain employs TRBV4-1 and TRBJ2-2, with 7 positions matching TRBD2. Germline CDR1 MGHRA, CDR2 YSYEKL. CDR3 length equals 13 residues. With V trimmed by 4 bases and J by 7 bases, 3 bases remained unmatched.

The chain employs TRBV18 and TRBJ2-7, with TRBD1 identical over 9 bases. Germline V gene lookup returns CDR1 KGHSH and CDR2 LQKENI. V lost 3 bases and J lost 4; bases outside the gene matches: 4. The CDR3 consists of 14 residues. CDR3 loop: CASSPGTGWYEQYF. The CDR3 DNA is TGTGCCAGCTCACCCGGGACAGGGTGGTACGAGCAGTACTTC.

The chain is built from TRBV2 and TRBJ2-3; possibly TRBD2 for D (6 bases). CDR1 SNHLY and CDR2 FYNNEI come from the germline V gene. V was trimmed by 8 bases and J by 0 bases, leaving 24 bases between them. The CDR3 covers 18 residues. For the CDR3, the DNA is TGTGCCAGCGCCGACCTAGCGTTCTCGAGCCAAAGCACAGATACGCAGTATTTT. Protein product: CASADLAFSSQSTDTQYF.

This chain joins TRBV2 and TRBJ2-1; 7 bases agree with TRBD1. The V gene end was trimmed by 9 bases and the J gene end by 7 bases; junction bases not matched to a gene: 15. In germline, CDR1 is SNHLY, CDR2 FYNNEI. The CDR3 is made up of 15 amino acids. DNA of the CDR3: TGTGCCAGTTCCCCAGCCCGCGCAGGGGGTAATGAGCAGTTCTTC. This sequence encodes CASSPARAGGNEQFF.

The chain joins TRBV27 to TRBJ1-2; possibly TRBD1 for D (5 bases). Germline V lookup: CDR1 MNHEY, CDR2 SMNVEV (reference sequence). The CDR3 contains 14 residues. Trimming cost V 2 bases and J 6 bases, with 13 bases left between them. The DNA for the CDR3 is TGTGCCAGCAGTTTAAGGGGAGGCTATGATGGCTACACCTTC. This gives the protein CASSLRGGYDGYTF.

In DNA form, the CDR3 reads TGCAGCGTTGTGGGGGGACAGCAGTACTTC. Its protein product is CSVVGGQQYF. The rearrangement joins TRBV29-1 to TRBJ2-7; D possibly corresponds to TRBD2 (6 bases). Trimming removed 4 bases at V and 8 bases at J, with 9 bases between. This CDR3 is built from 10 residues. Per germline, CDR1 SQVTM and CDR2 ANQGSEA.

This chain links TRBV5-1 with TRBJ2-3, with a possible D match to TRBD2 (7 bases). The CDR3 has 16 residues. Trimming removed 0 bases at V and 1 base at J, with 12 bases between. The germline V gene has CDR1 SGHRS and CDR2 YFSETQ. The CDR3: CASSLVGGLRTDTQYF. The CDR3 bases are TGCGCCAGCAGCTTGGTCGGGGGGCTGCGCACAGATACGCAGTATTTT.

V usage is TRBV6-6 and J usage is TRBJ2-3, with TRBD2 identical over 7 bases. The CDR3 covers 14 residues. CDR1 MNHNY and CDR2 SVGAGI come from the germline V gene (reference sequence). After removal of 4 bases from V and 1 base from J, the junction contained 2 bases not matched to a gene. The CDR3: CASSLLAGTDTQYF. The CDR3 nucleotides are TGTGCCAGCAGTTTGCTAGCGGGCACAGATACGCAGTATTTT.

This chain links TRBV7-2 with TRBJ2-7; D gene ambiguous. The V gene lost 1 base and the J gene lost 4 bases, with 11 bases spanning the gap. Germline V CDR1 and CDR2: SGHTA, FQGNSA. CDR3 length equals 14 residues. The CDR3 bases are TGTGCCAGCAGCTTAGGATACAGTTTATACGAGCAGTACGTC. Translating gives CASSLGYSLYEQYV.

The V gene is TRBV4-3, the J gene TRBJ2-4; 10 bases match TRBD2. The CDR3 consists of 15 residues. V was clipped by 1 base and J by 7 bases; unmatched bases: 4. The germline V gene has CDR1 LGHNA and CDR2 YSLEER. The CDR3 region has the DNA TGCGCCAGCAGCCAAGTTCTAGCGGGGGCCAACATTCAGTACTTC. This sequence encodes CASSQVLAGANIQYF.

The rearrangement joins TRBV7-6 to TRBJ2-3, with TRBD2 as a possible D gene (6 bases). V lost 1 base and J lost 2, with 16 bases in between. CDR1 and CDR2 from the germline V gene are SGHVS and FNYEAQ. The CDR3 is 17 amino acids. CDR3 loop: CASSLDSAGPPTDTQYF. In DNA, the CDR3 is TGTGCCAGCAGCTTAGATTCCGCGGGGCCCCCCACAGATACGCAGTATTTT. The entire variable domain, with the rest obtained from reference TRBV7-6 and TRBJ2-3, is as follows: GAGVSQSPRYKVTKRGQDVALRCDPISGHVSLYWYRQALGQGPEFLTYFNYEAQQDKSGLPNDRFSAERPEGSISTLTIQRTEQRDSAMYRCASSLDSAGPPTDTQYFGPGTRLTVL.